Here is one T cell receptor beta chain with its context. These data are taken from a study of blood T cell repertoires in COVID-19. Turning to the study itself: There were acute and convalescent COVID-19 samples, and they came from the United States, Italy and Spain.

The germline V gene encodes CDR1 SGHDN and CDR2 FVKESK. CDR3 size: 15 residues. Trimming left V 0 bases short and J 0 bases short, with 9 bases between. A Seattle source enrolled patients during active infection and followed them longitudinally. Under the authors' procedure: Nucleated cell counts were estimated from reference gene primer amplification. Here immunoSEQ multiplex PCR was the method, and the copy in TCRdb shows in-frame clones only, minus some. That table supplies the V and J calls and clone size; D and trimming were determined from the DNA. The sample lists 240,000 or so clones, roughly four fifths occurring once.

The TCR sequence derives from a woman of 80 years or more with COVID-19, enrolled during active disease. Input material: peripheral blood. The V and J genes are TRBV14 and TRBJ2-7; D gene uncertain. Written as DNA, the CDR3 is TGTGCCAGCAGCCAAGAGACTGTATTCTCCTACGAGCAGTACTTC. Translated, it gives CASSQETVFSYEQYF.